The TCR beta chain under discussion was sequenced for a study of blood T cell repertoires in COVID-19. About the research overall: Collection of acute and convalescent COVID-19 samples took place in the United States, Italy and Spain.

Methods used by the authors: It was from reference gene primer amplification that nucleated cell counts were estimated. Produced via immunoSEQ multiplex PCR; TCRdb's table is partial and in-frame only. V, J and clone size were drawn from that table, and D and trimming were deduced from the DNA. The sample records about 70,000 clones, 88% being singletons. The germline V gene encodes CDR1 LNHDA and CDR2 SQIVND (reference sequence). This CDR3 is built from 13 residues. V lost 3 bases, J lost 4 bases, and 9 bases lay in between. The V call is TRBV19, the J call TRBJ1-2; no reliable D call. This TCR was sampled from a human donor in a cohort sampled during active COVID-19. Material: peripheral blood. The CDR3 region is CASSIEGTYGYTF. DNA of the CDR3: TGTGCCAGTAGTATCGAGGGAACCTATGGCTACACCTTC.